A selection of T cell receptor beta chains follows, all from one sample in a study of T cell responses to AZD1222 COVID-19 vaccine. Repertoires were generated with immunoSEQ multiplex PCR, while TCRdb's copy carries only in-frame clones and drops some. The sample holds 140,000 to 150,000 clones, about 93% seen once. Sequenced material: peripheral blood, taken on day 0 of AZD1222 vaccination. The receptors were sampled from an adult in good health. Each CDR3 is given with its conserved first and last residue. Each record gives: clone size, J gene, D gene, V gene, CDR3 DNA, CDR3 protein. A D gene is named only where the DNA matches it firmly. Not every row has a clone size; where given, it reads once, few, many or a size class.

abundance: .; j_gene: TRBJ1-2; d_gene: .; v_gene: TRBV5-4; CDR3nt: TGTGCCAGCAGCCGTCCCACCATAACAGGGTACTATGGCTACACCTTC; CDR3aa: CASSRPTITGYYGYTF
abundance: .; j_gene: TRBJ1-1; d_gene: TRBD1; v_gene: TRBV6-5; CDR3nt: TGTGCCAGCCTGACAGGGGGGGGGAACACTGAAGCTTTCTTT; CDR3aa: CASLTGGGNTEAFF
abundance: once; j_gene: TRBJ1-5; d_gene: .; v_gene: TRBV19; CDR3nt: TGTGCCAGTAGGCACGCGACACGAGGCAATCAGCCCCAGCATTTT; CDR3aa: CASRHATRGNQPQHF
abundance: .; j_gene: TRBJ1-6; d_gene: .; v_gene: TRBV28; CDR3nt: TGTGCCAGCGGCAGGGTAGACACCCTCCACTTT; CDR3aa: CASGRVDTLHF
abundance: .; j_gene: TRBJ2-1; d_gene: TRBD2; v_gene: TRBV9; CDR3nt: TGTGCCAGCAGCGTTGGGACTAGAGCCGAGCAGTTCTTC; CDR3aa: CASSVGTRAEQFF
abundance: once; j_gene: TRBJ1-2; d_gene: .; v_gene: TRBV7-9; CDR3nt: TGTGCCAGCAGCTTGACAGGACTCAACTATGGCTACACCTTC; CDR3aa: CASSLTGLNYGYTF
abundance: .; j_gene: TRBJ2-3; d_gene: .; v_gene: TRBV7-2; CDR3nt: TGTGCCAGCAGCTTAGCGAATGCGGGAACCACAGATACGCAGTATTTT; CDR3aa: CASSLANAGTTDTQYF
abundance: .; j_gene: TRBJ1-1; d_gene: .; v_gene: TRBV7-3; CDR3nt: TGTGCCAGCAGCTCCTCGTACCACACTGAAGCTTTCTTT; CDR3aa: CASSSSYHTEAFF
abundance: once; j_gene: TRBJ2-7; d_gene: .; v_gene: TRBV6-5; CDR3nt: TGTGCCAGCACCCTAAGACCGGCCTCCTACGAGCAGTACTTC; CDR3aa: CASTLRPASYEQYF
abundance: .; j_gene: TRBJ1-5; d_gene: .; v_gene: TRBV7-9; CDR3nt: TGTGCCAGCAGCTTAAGAGGGGTGGAGCCCCAGCATTTT; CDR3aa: CASSLRGVEPQHF
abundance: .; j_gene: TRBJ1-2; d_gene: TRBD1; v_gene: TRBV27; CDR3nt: TGTGCCAGCAGTGACCGACAGGGGGATGGCTACACCTTC; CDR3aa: CASSDRQGDGYTF
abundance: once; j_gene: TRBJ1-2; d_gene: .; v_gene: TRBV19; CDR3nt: TGTGCCAGTAGTACCACACGTAGTTATGGCTACACCTTC; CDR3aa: CASSTTRSYGYTF
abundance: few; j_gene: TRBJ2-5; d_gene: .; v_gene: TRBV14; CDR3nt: TGTGCCAGCAGCCAGGGCCTTGGGGAGACCCAGTACTTC; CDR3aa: CASSQGLGETQYF
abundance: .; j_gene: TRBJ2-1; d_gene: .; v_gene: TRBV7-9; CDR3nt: TGTGCCAGCAGCTTGACTCTTGACAATGAGCAGTTCTTC; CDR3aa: CASSLTLDNEQFF
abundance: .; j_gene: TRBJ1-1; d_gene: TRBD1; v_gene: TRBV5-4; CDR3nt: TGTGCCAGCAGCCCAGGGGGGGGCACACCGAACACTGAAGCTTTCTTT; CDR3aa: CASSPGGGTPNTEAFF
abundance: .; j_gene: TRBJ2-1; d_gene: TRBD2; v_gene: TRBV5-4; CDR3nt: TGTGCCAGCAGCTTTAGCGGGGGTGAGCAGTTCTTC; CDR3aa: CASSFSGGEQFF
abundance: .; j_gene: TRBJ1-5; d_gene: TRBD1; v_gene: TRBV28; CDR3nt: TGTGCCAGCAGCTCACCAGGGGACAGGGGGACCTTCAATCAGCCCCAGCATTTT; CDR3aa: CASSSPGDRGTFNQPQHF
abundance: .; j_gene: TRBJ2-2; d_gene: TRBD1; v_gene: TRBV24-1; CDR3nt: TGTGCCACCCGGGACAGATACACCGGGGAGCTGTTTTTT; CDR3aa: CATRDRYTGELFF
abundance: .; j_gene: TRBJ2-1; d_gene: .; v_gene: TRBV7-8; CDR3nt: TGTGCCAGCAGCTTAGCGGGAGGCGGGGACGCCTACAATGAGCAGTTCTTC; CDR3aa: CASSLAGGGDAYNEQFF
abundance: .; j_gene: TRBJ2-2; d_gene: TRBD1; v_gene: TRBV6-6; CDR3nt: TGTGCCAGCAGTTACTCGGGACAGGGGGTCGGGGAGCTGTTTTTT; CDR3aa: CASSYSGQGVGELFF
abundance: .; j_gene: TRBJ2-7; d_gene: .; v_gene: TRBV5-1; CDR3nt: TGCGCCAGCAGCTTGGGGGCCGGTTCCTACGAGCAGTACTTC; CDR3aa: CASSLGAGSYEQYF
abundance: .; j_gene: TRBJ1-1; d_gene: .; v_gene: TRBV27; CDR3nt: TGTGCCAGCAGCCGGCAAATAGGATGGACTGAAGCTTTCTTT; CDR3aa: CASSRQIGWTEAFF
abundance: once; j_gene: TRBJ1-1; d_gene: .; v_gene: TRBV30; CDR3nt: TGTGCCTGGAGTAATTTGAGGCGGGACAAAGGGGCTTTCTTT; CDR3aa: CAWSNLRRDKGAFF
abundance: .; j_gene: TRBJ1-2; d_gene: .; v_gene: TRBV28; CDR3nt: TGTGCCAGCAGTTTGGAGGGGGGTCCCTATGGCTACACCTTC; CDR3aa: CASSLEGGPYGYTF
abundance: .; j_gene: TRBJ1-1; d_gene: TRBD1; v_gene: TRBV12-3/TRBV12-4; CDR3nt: TGTGCCAGCAGGGGACAGAAGAACACTGAAGCTTTCTTT; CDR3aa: CASRGQKNTEAFF
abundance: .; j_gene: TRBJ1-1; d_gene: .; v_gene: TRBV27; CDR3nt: TGTGCCAGCAGTTTATCCACAGCTATCATGAACACTGAAGCTTTCTTT; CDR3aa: CASSLSTAIMNTEAFF
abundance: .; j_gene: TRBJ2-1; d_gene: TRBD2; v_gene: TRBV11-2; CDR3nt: TGTGCCAGCACCTGGGGGACTAGCGGGGGTAACAATGAGCAGTTCTTC; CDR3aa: CASTWGTSGGNNEQFF
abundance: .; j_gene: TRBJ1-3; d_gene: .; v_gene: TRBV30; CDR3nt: TGTGCCTGGAGGGGTATTGGAAACACCATATATTTT; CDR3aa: CAWRGIGNTIYF
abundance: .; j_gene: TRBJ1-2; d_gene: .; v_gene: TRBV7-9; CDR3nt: TGTGCCAGCAGCTTTGACAGAGGGTATTCCACCTTC; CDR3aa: CASSFDRGYSTF
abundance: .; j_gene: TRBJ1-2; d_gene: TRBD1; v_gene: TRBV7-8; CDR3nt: TGTGCCAGCAGCTTAGCTACAGGGGGCTCGACCTATGGCTACACCTTC; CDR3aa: CASSLATGGSTYGYTF
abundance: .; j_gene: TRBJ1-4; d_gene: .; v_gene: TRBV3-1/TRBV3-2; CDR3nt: TGTGCCAGCAGCCAACATCGCGACGAAAAACTGTTTTTT; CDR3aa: CASSQHRDEKLFF
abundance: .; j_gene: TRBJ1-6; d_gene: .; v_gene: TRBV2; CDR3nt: TGTGCCAGCAGTGTTAATCCGGGGCTCGGTTCACCCCTCCACTTT; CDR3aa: CASSVNPGLGSPLHF
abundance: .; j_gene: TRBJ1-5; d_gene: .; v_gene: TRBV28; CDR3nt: TGTGCCAGCCGGGACAGCAATCAGCCCCAGCATTTT; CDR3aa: CASRDSNQPQHF
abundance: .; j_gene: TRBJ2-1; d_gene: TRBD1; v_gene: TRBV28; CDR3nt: TGTGCCAGCAGACTGACAGGGAGTGAGCAGTTCTTC; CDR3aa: CASRLTGSEQFF
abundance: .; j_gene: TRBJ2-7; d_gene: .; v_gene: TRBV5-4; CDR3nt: TGTGCCAGCAGCTTGTATGGGAATTACTACGAGCAGTACTTC; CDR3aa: CASSLYGNYYEQYF
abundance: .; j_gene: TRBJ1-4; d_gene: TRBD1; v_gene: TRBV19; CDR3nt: TGTGCCAGTATGGATGACAGGGGGCACGGTCCACGGAATGAAAAACTGTTTTTT; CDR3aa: CASMDDRGHGPRNEKLFF
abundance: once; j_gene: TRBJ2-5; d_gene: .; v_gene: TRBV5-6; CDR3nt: TGTGCCACCCCGGCACTACAAAGACAGGAGACCCAGTACTTC; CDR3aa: CATPALQRQETQYF
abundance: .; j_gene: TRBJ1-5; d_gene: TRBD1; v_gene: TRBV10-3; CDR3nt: TGTGCCATCAGTCGGGACAGGGGGCTGGGGATTCAGCCCCAGCATTTT; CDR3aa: CAISRDRGLGIQPQHF
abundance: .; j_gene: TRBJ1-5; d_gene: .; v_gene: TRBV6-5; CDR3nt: TGTGCCAGCAGTTTCGGGGAAAATCAGCCCCAGCATTTT; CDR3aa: CASSFGENQPQHF
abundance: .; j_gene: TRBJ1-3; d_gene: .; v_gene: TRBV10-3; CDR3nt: TGTGCCATCAGCCGACAGAGGCAAAATACCGAGGCAAACTACTCTGGAAACACCATATATTTT; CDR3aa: CAISRQRQNTEANYSGNTIYF
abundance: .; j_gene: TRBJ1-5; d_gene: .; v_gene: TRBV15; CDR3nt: TGTGCCACCAGCAGAGTGGGGGGAAATCAGCCCCAGCATTTT; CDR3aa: CATSRVGGNQPQHF
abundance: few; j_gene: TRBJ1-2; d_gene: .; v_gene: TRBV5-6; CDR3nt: TGTGCCAGCAGCCTCCCCCGGGAGGGGGTCGGAGAAGGCTACACCTTC; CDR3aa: CASSLPREGVGEGYTF
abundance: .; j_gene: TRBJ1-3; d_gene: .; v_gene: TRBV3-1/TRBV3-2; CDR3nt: TGTGCCAGCAGCCAAGATACGTGGGGGCATGCATTCGGAAACACCATATATTTT; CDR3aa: CASSQDTWGHAFGNTIYF
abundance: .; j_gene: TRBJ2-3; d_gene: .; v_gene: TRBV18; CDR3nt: TGTGCCAGCTCCGGCAGTGACACAGATACGCAGTATTTT; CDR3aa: CASSGSDTDTQYF
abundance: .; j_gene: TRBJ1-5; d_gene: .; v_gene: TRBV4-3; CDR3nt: TGCGCCAGCAGCCAAGACAGGGACCGAGGGTATCAGCCCCAGCATTTT; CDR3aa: CASSQDRDRGYQPQHF
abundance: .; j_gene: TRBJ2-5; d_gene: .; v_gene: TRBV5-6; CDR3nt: TGTGCCAGCAGCTTAGCCCAGGGACTTCAAGAGACCCAGTACTTC; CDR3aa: CASSLAQGLQETQYF
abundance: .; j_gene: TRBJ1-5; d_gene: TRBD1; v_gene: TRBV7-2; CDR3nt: TGTGCCAGCAGCTTAGGGGCGCGGGGACAGCTCAATCAGCCCCAGCATTTT; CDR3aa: CASSLGARGQLNQPQHF
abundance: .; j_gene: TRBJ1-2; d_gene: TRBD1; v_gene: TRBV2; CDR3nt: TGTGCCAGCAGCCACGACAGGGGCCCGAACTATGGCTACACCTTC; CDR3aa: CASSHDRGPNYGYTF
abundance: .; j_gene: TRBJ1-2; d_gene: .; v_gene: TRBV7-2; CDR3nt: TGTGCCAGCAGCTTGGTCCCAGGGCTAGTGGGCTACACCTTC; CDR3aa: CASSLVPGLVGYTF
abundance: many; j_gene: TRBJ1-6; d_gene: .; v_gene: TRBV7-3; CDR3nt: TGTGCCAGCAGCTTAAGTTTGAAATCACCCCTCCACTTT; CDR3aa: CASSLSLKSPLHF
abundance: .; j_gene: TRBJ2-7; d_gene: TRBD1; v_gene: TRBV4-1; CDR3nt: TGCGCCAGTCGACAGGGCCTGGGCGAGCAGTACTTC; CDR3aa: CASRQGLGEQYF
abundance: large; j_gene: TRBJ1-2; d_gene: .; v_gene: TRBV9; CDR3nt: TGTGCCAGCAGCGCCGGGACTAACTATGGCTACACCTTC; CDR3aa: CASSAGTNYGYTF
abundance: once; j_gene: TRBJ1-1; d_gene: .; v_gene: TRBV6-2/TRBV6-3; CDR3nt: TGTGCCAGCAGCGGAGAAAGGGGGAGGGGTAACACTGAAGCTTTCTTT; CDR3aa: CASSGERGRGNTEAFF